Described below is a single TCR beta chain sequence and its context. Its antigen is currently unknown. Between the trimmed V and J ends, which lost 6 bases and 3 bases, there was a span of 14 bases. Germline values: CDR1 SNHLY, CDR2 FYNNEI. This CDR3 is 14 amino acids long. The data derive from a study of post-analysis software for immune sequencing data. Study-level results: Patients carried a handful of TRBV segments more frequently than controls did, and TRBV5-6, TRBV5-1 and TRBV20-1 were among them.

Each TCR beta cDNA library carried unique molecular identifiers. TCRdb reprocessed the PCR reads via MiXCR and lists one record per CDR3 protein. The repertoire holds roughly 430,000 distinct CDR3 sequences, about 39% seen once, with around 8% in the top ten. The source of this sequence is a girl aged 2-9 years with multiple sclerosis. The chain uses TRBV2 and TRBJ2-5; tentatively, D is TRBD1 (6 bases). The source material was blood. CDR3 sequence reads: CASSRQGWKETQYF. CDR3 DNA sequence: TGTGCCAGCAGCCGGCAGGGGTGGAAAGAGACCCAGTACTTC.